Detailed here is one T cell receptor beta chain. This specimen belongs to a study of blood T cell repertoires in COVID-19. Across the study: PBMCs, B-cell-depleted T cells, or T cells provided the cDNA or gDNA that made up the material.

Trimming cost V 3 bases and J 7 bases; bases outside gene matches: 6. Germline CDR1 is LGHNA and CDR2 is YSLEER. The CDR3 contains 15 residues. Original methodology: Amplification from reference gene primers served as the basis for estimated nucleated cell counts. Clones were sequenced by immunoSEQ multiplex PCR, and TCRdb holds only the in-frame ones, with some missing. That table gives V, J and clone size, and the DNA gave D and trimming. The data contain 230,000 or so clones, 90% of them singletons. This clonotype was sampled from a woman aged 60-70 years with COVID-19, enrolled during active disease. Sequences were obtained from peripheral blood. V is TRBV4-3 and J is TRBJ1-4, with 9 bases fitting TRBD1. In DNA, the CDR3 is TGCGCCAGCAGCCACTTACAGGGGGCTGGTGAAAAACTGTTTTTT. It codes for CASSHLQGAGEKLFF.